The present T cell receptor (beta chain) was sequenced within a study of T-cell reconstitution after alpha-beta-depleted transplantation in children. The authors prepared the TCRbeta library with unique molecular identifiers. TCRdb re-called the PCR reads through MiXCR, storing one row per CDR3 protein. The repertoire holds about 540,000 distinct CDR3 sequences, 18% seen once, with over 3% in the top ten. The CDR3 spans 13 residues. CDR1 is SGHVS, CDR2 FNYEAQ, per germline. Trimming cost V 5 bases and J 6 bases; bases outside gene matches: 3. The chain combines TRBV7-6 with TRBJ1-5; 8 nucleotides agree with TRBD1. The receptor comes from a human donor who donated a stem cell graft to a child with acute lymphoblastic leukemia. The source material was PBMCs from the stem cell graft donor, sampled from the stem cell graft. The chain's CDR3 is CASSQGAGQPQHF. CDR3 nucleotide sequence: TGTGCCAGCAGCCAGGGGGCGGGTCAGCCCCAGCATTTT.